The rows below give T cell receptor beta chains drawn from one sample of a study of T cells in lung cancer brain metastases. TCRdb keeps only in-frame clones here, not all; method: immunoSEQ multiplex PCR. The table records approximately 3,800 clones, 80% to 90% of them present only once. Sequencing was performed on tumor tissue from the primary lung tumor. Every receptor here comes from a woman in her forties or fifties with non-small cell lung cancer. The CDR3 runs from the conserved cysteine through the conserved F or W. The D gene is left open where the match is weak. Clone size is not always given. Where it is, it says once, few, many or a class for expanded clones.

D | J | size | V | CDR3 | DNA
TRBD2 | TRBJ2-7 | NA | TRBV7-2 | CASRFRSGGDYEQYF | TGTGCCAGCAGGTTCCGTAGCGGGGGGGATTACGAGCAGTACTTC
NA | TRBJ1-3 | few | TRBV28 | CASTTLVLSSGNTIYF | TGTGCCAGCACCACACTAGTCCTGAGCTCTGGAAACACCATATATTTT
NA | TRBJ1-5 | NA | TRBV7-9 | CASSLASVGRNQPQHF | TGTGCCAGCAGCTTAGCGTCGGTAGGGCGCAATCAGCCCCAGCATTTT
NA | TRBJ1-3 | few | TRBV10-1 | CASSELGPGTPGNTIYF | TGCGCCAGCAGTGAGCTGGGCCCCGGGACACCCGGAAACACCATATATTTT
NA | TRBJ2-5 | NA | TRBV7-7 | CASSLRRQETQYF | TGTGCCAGCAGCTTAAGAAGGCAAGAGACCCAGTACTTC
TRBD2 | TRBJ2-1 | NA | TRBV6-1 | CASSELGGGGLYNEQFF | TGTGCCAGCAGTGAATTAGGCGGGGGGGGCCTCTACAATGAGCAGTTCTTC
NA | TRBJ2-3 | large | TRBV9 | CASSATDTQYF | TGTGCCAGCAGTGCAACAGATACGCAGTATTTT
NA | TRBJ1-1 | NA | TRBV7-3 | CASSPVKGSTEAFF | TGTGCCAGCAGTCCAGTCAAGGGTAGTACTGAAGCTTTCTTT
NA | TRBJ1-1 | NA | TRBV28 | CASRVGTEAFF | TGTGCCAGCAGGGTTGGCACTGAAGCTTTCTTT
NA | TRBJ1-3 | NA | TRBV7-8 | CASSLVDLGNTIYF | TGTGCCAGCAGCTTAGTGGACCTCGGAAACACCATATATTTT
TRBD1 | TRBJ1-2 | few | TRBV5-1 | CASSRSGTADGYTF | TGCGCCAGCAGCCGATCCGGGACAGCCGATGGCTACACCTTC
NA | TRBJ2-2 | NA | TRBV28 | CASSPQGRGQTGELFF | TGTGCCAGCAGTCCTCAGGGGAGGGGGCAAACCGGGGAGCTGTTTTTT
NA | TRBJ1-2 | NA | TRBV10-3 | CAISEALSYGYTF | TGTGCCATCAGTGAGGCGCTATCCTATGGCTACACCTTC
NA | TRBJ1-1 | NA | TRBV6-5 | CASYVLRAVNTEAFF | TGTGCCAGCTACGTTCTGAGGGCGGTGAACACTGAAGCTTTCTTT
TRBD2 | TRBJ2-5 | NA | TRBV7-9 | CASSPLQRGAPETQYF | TGTGCCAGCAGCCCGCTTCAGCGGGGGGCCCCAGAGACCCAGTACTTC